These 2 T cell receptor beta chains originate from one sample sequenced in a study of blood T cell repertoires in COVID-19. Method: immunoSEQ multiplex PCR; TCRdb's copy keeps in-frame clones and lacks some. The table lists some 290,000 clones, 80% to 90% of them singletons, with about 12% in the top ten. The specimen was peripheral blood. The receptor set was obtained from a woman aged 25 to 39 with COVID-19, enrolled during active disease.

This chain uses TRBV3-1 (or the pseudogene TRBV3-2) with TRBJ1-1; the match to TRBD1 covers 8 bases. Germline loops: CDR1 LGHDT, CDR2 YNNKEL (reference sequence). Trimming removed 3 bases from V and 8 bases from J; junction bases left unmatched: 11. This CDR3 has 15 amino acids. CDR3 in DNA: TGTGCCAGCAGCCAGCCGACAGGGGTGTTCCAAGAAGCTTTCTTT. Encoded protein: CASSQPTGVFQEAFF.

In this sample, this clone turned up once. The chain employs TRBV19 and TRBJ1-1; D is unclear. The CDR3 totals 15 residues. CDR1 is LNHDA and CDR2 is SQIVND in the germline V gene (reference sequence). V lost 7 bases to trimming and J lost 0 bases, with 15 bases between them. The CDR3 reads CASIWAGGMNTEAFF. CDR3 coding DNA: TGTGCCAGTATTTGGGCAGGCGGGATGAACACTGAAGCTTTCTTT.